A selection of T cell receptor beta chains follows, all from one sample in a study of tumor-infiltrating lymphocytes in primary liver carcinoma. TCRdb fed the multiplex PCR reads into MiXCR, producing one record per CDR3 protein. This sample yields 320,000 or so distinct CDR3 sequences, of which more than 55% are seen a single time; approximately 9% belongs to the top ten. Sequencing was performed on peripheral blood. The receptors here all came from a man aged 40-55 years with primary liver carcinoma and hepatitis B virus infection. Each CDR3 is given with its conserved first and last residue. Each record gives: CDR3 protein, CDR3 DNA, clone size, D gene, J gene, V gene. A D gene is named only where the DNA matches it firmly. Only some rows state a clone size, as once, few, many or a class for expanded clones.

CASSHGQGRETQYF	TGTGCCAGCAGTCACGGACAGGGACGCGAGACCCAGTACTTC	.	TRBD1	TRBJ2-5	TRBV6-5
CASSVGTSGFSVQFF	TGTGCCAGCAGCGTAGGGACTAGCGGGTTCAGTGTGCAGTTCTTC	.	TRBD2	TRBJ2-1	TRBV9
CASSTRVFTDTQYF	TGTGCCAGCAGTACCCGGGTATTCACAGATACGCAGTATTTT	few	.	TRBJ2-3	TRBV6-6
CASSEQGALREQYF	TGTGCCAGCAGTGAACAGGGGGCGTTGAGGGAGCAGTACTTC	many	TRBD1	TRBJ2-7	TRBV6-1
CAWSEEREQYF	TGTGCCTGGAGCGAAGAGCGCGAGCAGTACTTC	few	.	TRBJ2-7	TRBV30
CSARPNTGELFF	TGCAGTGCTAGACCAAATACCGGGGAGCTGTTTTTT	.	.	TRBJ2-2	TRBV20-1
CASSLGGTSEEQYF	TGTGCCAGCAGCTTAGGGGGGACTAGCGAGGAGCAGTACTTC	.	TRBD2	TRBJ2-7	TRBV7-8
CASRDQPGANILTF	TGCGCCAGCAGGGACCAACCTGGGGCTAACATCCTGACTTTC	.	.	TRBJ2-6	TRBV5-1
CASSQDLVMEVGYNEQFF	TGTGCCAGCAGCCAAGATCTGGTGATGGAGGTCGGATACAATGAGCAGTTCTTC	.	.	TRBJ2-1	TRBV4-2
CAISGGREREYF	TGTGCCATCAGTGGGGGGCGGGAGAGGGAGTACTTC	few	.	TRBJ2-7	TRBV10-3
CSAGGIAAFF	TGCAGCGCTGGGGGAATTGCGGCTTTCTTT	many	.	TRBJ1-1	TRBV29-1
CYSSPRPGGGGLFF	TGTTACAGCAGCCCCCGCCCGGGAGGGGGGGGGCTGTTTTTT	.	TRBD2	TRBJ2-2	TRBV11-2
CASSLVEGAGNQPQHF	TGTGCCAGCAGCTTAGTAGAGGGGGCGGGCAATCAGCCCCAGCATTTT	many	TRBD1	TRBJ1-5	TRBV7-8
CGNSLPGQGKYEQYF	TGTGGCAACAGCTTACCGGGACAGGGGAAATACGAGCAGTACTTC	.	TRBD1	TRBJ2-7	TRBV11-2
CSVELAGAYNVQFF	TGTAGCGTTGAATTAGCGGGGGCATACAATGTGCAGTTCTTC	.	TRBD2	TRBJ2-1	TRBV29-1
CASSPWARGAGYTF	TGTGCCAGCAGTCCATGGGCGAGGGGAGCTGGCTACACCTTC	.	.	TRBJ1-2	TRBV12-3/TRBV12-4
CASSQGQDRGKQYF	TGTGCCAGCAGTCAAGGACAGGATAGGGGAAAGCAGTACTTC	.	TRBD1	TRBJ2-7	TRBV28
CASSLDLAGNTIYF	TGCGCCAGCAGCTTGGATCTTGCCGGAAACACCATATATTTT	few	.	TRBJ1-3	TRBV5-1
CIVAIEQGRNGYTF	TGCATCGTTGCAATTGAACAGGGTAGGAATGGCTACACCTTC	.	.	TRBJ1-2	TRBV29-1
CASSLIMADTQCF	TGTGCCAGCAGCTTAATCATGGCAGATACGCAGTGTTTT	.	.	TRBJ2-3	TRBV11-1
CASSLWDRNYGYIF	TGTGCCAGCAGCTTGTGGGACAGGAACTATGGCTACATCTTC	.	TRBD1	TRBJ1-2	TRBV5-5
CASSLYLRALEYF	TGTGCCAGCAGCTTATACCTTCGGGCTTTAGAGTACTTC	.	.	TRBJ2-7	TRBV7-8
CASSPNGLVGNEQFF	TGTGCCAGCAGCCCAAATGGGCTAGTGGGTAATGAGCAGTTCTTC	once	.	TRBJ2-1	TRBV16
CASSTGTGGEHYF	TGTGCCAGCAGCACCGGGACAGGGGGGGAGCACTACTTC	.	TRBD1	TRBJ2-7	TRBV11-1
CDSSQTGSTQPQHF	TGTGACAGCAGCCAGACAGGGTCTACTCAGCCCCAACATTTT	.	TRBD1	TRBJ1-5	TRBV7-9
CASSHEDTASSPLHF	TGCGCCAGCAGCCATGAGGACACCGCGTCTTCACCCCTCCACTTT	many	.	TRBJ1-6	TRBV4-3
CSAREYGNTGELFF	TGCAGTGCTAGAGAATACGGAAACACCGGGGAGCTGTTTTTT	.	.	TRBJ2-2	TRBV20-1
CASSPRDGAYEQYF	TGTGCCAGTAGCCCGCGTGATGGGGCCTACGAGCAGTACTTC	.	.	TRBJ2-7	TRBV19
CASSCGDRFPYEQYF	TGTGCCAGCAGTTGCGGGGACAGGTTCCCCTACGAGCAGTACTTC	.	TRBD1	TRBJ2-7	TRBV6-5
CAISASGTEETQYF	TGTGCCATCAGTGCGTCCGGGACAGAAGAGACCCAGTACTTC	.	TRBD1	TRBJ2-5	TRBV10-3
CASNPHGQAYGYTF	TGTGCCAGCAACCCACACGGACAGGCCTATGGCTACACCTTC	.	TRBD1	TRBJ1-2	TRBV5-6
CASSRHDPGEVGSYGQYF	TGTGCCAGCAGTCGTCACGATCCAGGGGAAGTTGGCTCCTACGGGCAGTACTTC	few	.	TRBJ2-7	TRBV12-3/TRBV12-4
CASSGGFEGSSYNGQFF	TGTGCCAGCAGTGGAGGATTCGAGGGGAGCTCCTACAATGGGCAGTTCTTC	once	.	TRBJ2-1	TRBV6-1
CSSSSSASGTGFHNSPLHF	TGTTCCAGCAGCTCGTCAGCATCCGGGACAGGATTCCATAATTCACCCCTCCACTTT	.	TRBD1	TRBJ1-6	TRBV11-1
CASSLPGSEIQYF	TGTGCCAGCAGCTTGCCCGGGAGTGAGATTCAGTACTTC	few	.	TRBJ2-4	TRBV5-6
CASSPTSVEQFF	TGCGCCAGCAGCCCAACTAGCGTTGAGCAGTTCTTC	few	TRBD2	TRBJ2-1	TRBV5-1
CASAWGLANYEQYF	TGTGCCAGTGCCTGGGGACTAGCCAACTACGAGCAGTACTTC	many	TRBD2	TRBJ2-7	TRBV28
CASSQDLGSSAYEQYF	TGCGCCAGCAGCCAAGATCTTGGGAGCAGCGCCTACGAGCAGTACTTC	many	.	TRBJ2-7	TRBV4-3
CSVDGLAGKDTQYF	TGCAGCGTAGACGGACTAGCAGGAAAGGATACGCAGTATTTT	.	TRBD2	TRBJ2-3	TRBV29-1
CASSLSGVEKLFF	TGTGCCAGCAGTTTATCAGGGGTCGAAAAACTGTTTTTT	many	.	TRBJ1-4	TRBV12-3/TRBV12-4
CASSLFGQGVEKLFF	TGTGCCAGCAGTCTATTCGGACAGGGGGTTGAAAAACTGTTTTTT	few	TRBD1	TRBJ1-4	TRBV28
CASSPPPGAVSYEQYF	TGTGCCAGCAGTCCCCCGCCCGGGGCGGTCTCCTACGAGCAGTACTTC	once	.	TRBJ2-7	TRBV2
CATSDLAYSSYNEQFF	TGTGCCACCAGTGATTTGGCCTACTCCTCCTACAATGAGCAGTTCTTC	.	.	TRBJ2-1	TRBV24-1
CSAAAQGVTDMQYF	TGTAGCGCCGCGGCCCAGGGCGTCACAGATATGCAGTATTTT	.	.	TRBJ2-3	TRBV29-1
CASSPGTGRDLADTQYF	TGTGCCAGCAGCCCCGGGACAGGGAGAGATTTGGCAGATACGCAGTATTTT	many	TRBD1	TRBJ2-3	TRBV11-3
CASSFSGKNIQYF	TGTGCCAGCAGTTTTAGCGGGAAAAACATTCAGTACTTC	.	TRBD2	TRBJ2-4	TRBV27
CASSLSVETQYF	TGTGCCAGCAGTTTATCGGTGGAGACCCAGTACTTC	few	.	TRBJ2-5	TRBV28
CASSLVTSNTEAFF	TGTGCCAGCAGTTTAGTCACTTCGAACACTGAAGCTTTCTTT	many	.	TRBJ1-1	TRBV12-3/TRBV12-4
CASSQGKGHFLKHEQYF	TGTGCCAGCAGCCAGGGGAAGGGACACTTCCTGAAACACGAGCAGTACTTC	many	.	TRBJ2-7	TRBV7-8
CSVGTGWTDTQYF	TGCAGCGTCGGGACAGGGTGGACAGATACGCAGTATTTT	many	TRBD1	TRBJ2-3	TRBV29-1
CASRSLAGDWYEQYF	TGTGCCAGCAGATCACTAGCGGGAGATTGGTACGAGCAGTACTTC	many	TRBD2	TRBJ2-7	TRBV11-2
CASSRGSGSDAYEQYF	TGCGCCAGCAGCCGAGGATCGGGGTCGGATGCCTACGAGCAGTACTTC	once	.	TRBJ2-7	TRBV5-1
CGSSKLRGETGGLFF	TGTGGCAGCAGCAAATTACGGGGTGAGACCGGGGGGCTGTTTTTT	.	.	TRBJ2-2	TRBV11-1
CASSFDYEQYF	TGTGCCAGCAGTTTTGATTACGAGCAGTACTTC	many	.	TRBJ2-7	TRBV12-3/TRBV12-4
CANSQEPIGSEYTGELFF	TGTGCCAACAGCCAGGAACCCATAGGGAGCGAGTACACCGGGGAGCTGTTTTTT	.	.	TRBJ2-2	TRBV4-2
CASNPLGGNTEAFF	TGTGCCAGCAATCCGTTAGGGGGGAACACTGAAGCTTTCTTT	.	.	TRBJ1-1	TRBV27
CASASRITNTGELFF	TGTGCCAGCGCCTCGAGGATTACGAACACCGGGGAGCTGTTTTTT	.	.	TRBJ2-2	TRBV28